The clone carrying this T cell receptor (beta chain) appeared a few times. The entry originates in a study of T cells in Graves' hyperthyroidism and ophthalmopathy. Amplified TCR beta CDR3 regions derived from RNA transcripts. HTBI primers drove first-round RT-PCR of the TCR CDR3. TCRdb re-analysed the multiplex PCR reads in MiXCR, keeping a single row per CDR3 protein. The sample carries fewer than 550,000 distinct CDR3 sequences, around 16% recorded once. The junction had 6 bases not matched to a gene; V was cut back by 0 bases and J by 7 bases. The CDR3 is made up of 16 amino acids. The sample was blood. This TCR was recovered from a woman under 30 with Graves' hyperthyroidism. The V and J genes are TRBV12-3 or TRBV12-4 and TRBJ2-2; 9 nucleotides match TRBD2. CDR3 nucleotide sequence: TGTGCCAGCAGTTTAGCGGGTAGCGGGAGCAGCGGGGAGCTGTTTTTT. This gives the protein CASSLAGSGSSGELFF.